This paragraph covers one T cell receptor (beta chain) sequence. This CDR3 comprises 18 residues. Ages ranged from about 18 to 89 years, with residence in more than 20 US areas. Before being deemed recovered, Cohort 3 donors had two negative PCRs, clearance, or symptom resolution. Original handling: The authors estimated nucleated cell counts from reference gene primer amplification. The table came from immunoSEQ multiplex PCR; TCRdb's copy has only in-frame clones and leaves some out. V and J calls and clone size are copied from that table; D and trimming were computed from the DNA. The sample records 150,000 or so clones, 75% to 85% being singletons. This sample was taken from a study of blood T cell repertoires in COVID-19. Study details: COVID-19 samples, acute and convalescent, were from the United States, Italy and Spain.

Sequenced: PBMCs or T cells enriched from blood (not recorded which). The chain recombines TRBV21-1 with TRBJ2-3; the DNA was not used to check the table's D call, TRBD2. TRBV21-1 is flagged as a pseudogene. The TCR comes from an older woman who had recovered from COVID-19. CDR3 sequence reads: CASRNRGAGGLVTDTQYF. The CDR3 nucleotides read TGTGCCAGCAGAAATAGAGGAGCGGGGGGGCTGGTCACAGATACGCAGTATTTT.